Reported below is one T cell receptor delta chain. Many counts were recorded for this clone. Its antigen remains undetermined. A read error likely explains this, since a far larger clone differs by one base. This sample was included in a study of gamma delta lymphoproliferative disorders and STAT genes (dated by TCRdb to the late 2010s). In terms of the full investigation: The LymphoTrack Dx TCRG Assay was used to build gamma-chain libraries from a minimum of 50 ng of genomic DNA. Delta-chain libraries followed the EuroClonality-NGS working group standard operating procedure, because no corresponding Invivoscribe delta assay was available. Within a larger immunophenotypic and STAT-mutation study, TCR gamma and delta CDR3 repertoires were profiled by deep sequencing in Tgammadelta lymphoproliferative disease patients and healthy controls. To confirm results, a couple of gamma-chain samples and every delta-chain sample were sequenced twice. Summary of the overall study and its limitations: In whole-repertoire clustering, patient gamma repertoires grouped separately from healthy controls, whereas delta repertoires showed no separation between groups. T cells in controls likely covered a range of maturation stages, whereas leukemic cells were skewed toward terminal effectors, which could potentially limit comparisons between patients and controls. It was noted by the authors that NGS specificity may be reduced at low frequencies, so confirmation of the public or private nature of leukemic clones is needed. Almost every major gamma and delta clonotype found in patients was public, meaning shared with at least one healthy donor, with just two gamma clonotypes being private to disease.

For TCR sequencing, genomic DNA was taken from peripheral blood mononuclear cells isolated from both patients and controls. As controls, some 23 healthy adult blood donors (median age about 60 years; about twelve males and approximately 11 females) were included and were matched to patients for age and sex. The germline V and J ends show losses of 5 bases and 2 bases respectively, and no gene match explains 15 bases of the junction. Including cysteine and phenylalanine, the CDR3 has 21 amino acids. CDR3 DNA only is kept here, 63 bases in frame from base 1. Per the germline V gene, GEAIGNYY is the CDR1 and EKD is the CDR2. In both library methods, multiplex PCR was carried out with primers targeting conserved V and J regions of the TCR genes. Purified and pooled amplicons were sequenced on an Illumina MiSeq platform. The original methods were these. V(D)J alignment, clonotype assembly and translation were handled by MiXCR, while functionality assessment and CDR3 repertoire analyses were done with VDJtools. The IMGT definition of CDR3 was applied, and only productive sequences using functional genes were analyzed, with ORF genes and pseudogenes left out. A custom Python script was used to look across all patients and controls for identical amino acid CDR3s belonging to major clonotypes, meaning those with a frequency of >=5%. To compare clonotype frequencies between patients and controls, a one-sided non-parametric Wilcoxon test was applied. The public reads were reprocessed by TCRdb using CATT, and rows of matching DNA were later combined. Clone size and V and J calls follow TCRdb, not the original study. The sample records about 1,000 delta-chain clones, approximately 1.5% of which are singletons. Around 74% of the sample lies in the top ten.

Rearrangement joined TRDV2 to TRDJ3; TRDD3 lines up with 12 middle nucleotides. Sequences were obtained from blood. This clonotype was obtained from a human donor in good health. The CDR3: CACGKGWGIRESTWDTRQMFF. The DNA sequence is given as TGTGCCTGTGGCAAGGGCTGGGGGATACGCGAGTCCACCTGGGACACCCGACAGATGTTTTTC.